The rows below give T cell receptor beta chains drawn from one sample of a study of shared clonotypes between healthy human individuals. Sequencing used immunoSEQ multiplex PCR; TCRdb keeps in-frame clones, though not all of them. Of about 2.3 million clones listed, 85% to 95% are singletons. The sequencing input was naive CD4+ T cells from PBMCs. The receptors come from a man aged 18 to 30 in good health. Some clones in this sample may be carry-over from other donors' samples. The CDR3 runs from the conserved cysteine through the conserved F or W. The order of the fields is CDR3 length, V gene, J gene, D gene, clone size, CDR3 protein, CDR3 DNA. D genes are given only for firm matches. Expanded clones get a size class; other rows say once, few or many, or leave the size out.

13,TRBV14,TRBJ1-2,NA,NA,CASSLDRDYGYTF,TGTGCCAGCAGCCTTGACAGAGACTATGGCTACACCTTC
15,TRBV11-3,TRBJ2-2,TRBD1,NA,CASSLSGGWTGELFF,TGTGCCAGCAGCTTGTCAGGGGGTTGGACCGGGGAGCTGTTTTTT
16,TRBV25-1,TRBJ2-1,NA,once,CASSPTGPARNNEQFF,TGTGCCAGCAGTCCCACCGGGCCCGCCAGAAACAATGAGCAGTTCTTC
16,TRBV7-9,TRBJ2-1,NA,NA,CASSAVQGGGYNEQFF,TGTGCCAGCAGCGCAGTCCAGGGAGGGGGCTACAATGAGCAGTTCTTC
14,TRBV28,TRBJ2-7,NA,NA,CASSLRGVRYEQYF,TGTGCCAGCAGTTTAAGGGGGGTACGGTACGAGCAGTACTTC
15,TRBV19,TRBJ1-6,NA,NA,CASTPRRRDNSPLHF,TGTGCCAGTACCCCCCGTCGGAGAGATAATTCACCCCTCCACTTT
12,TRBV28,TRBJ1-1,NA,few,CASSLPVTEAFF,TGTGCCAGCAGTTTGCCTGTCACTGAAGCTTTCTTT
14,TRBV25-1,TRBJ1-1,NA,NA,CASIQGSGNTEAFF,TGTGCCAGCATCCAGGGGAGTGGAAACACTGAAGCTTTCTTT
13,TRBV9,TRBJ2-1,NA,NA,CASSSRYGNEQFF,TGTGCCAGCAGCTCCCGATACGGCAATGAGCAGTTCTTC
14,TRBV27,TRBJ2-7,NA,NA,CASSSGRSSYEQYF,TGTGCCAGCAGTTCGGGACGAAGCTCCTACGAGCAGTACTTC
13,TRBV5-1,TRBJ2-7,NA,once,CASSVGTPSEQYF,TGCGCCAGCAGCGTCGGGACACCGTCCGAGCAGTACTTC
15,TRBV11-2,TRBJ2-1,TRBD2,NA,CASSLLAGALNEQFF,TGTGCCAGCAGTCTTCTAGCGGGAGCCTTGAATGAGCAGTTCTTC
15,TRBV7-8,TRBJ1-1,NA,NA,CASSPRGQSNTEAFF,TGTGCCAGCAGCCCCCGTGGGCAAAGCAACACTGAAGCTTTCTTT
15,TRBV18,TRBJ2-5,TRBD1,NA,CASSPGTGRQETQYF,TGTGCCAGCTCACCTGGGACAGGGAGGCAAGAGACCCAGTACTTC
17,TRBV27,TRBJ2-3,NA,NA,CASSDPWVWNRPDTQYF,TGTGCCAGCAGTGATCCCTGGGTTTGGAACCGCCCAGATACGCAGTATTTT
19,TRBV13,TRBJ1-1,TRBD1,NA,CASSLGFSDRQGSGTEAFF,TGTGCCAGCAGCTTAGGATTTTCGGATAGACAGGGGAGTGGCACTGAAGCTTTCTTT
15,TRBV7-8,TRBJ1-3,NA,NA,CASSLAGRTGNTIYF,TGTGCCAGCAGCTTAGCCGGCCGTACTGGAAACACCATATATTTT
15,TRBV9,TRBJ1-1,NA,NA,CASSDTGHLNTEAFF,TGTGCCAGCAGTGACACGGGACATTTGAACACTGAAGCTTTCTTT
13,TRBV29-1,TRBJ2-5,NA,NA,CSVRGSVEETQYF,TGCAGCGTCCGAGGGAGTGTTGAAGAGACCCAGTACTTC
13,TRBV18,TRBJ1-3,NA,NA,CASSPPSGNTIYF,TGTGCCAGCTCCCCCCCATCTGGAAACACCATATATTTT
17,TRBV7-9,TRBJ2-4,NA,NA,CASTNLGGTGTKNIQYF,TGTGCCAGCACCAACCTGGGGGGCACAGGGACCAAAAACATTCAGTACTTC
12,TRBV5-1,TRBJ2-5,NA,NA,CASSNTWETQYF,TGCGCCAGCAGCAATACTTGGGAGACCCAGTACTTC
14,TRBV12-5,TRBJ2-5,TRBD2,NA,CASGLSGSQETQYF,TGTGCTAGTGGTTTGAGCGGGAGCCAAGAGACCCAGTACTTC
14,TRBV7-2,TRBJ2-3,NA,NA,CASSLDSGTDTQYF,TGTGCCAGCAGCTTAGATTCGGGAACAGATACGCAGTATTTT